The sequence of this T cell receptor (beta chain) was determined in a study of cytomegalovirus exposure and HLA in healthy donors. Across the study: Out of 398 genotyped donors, about 80% belonged to the Caucasian-associated ancestry cluster. Study-level points and caveats: Per a later analysis, 15,000 to 20,000 TCR beta sequences showed association with HLA alleles at 0.05 false discovery rate. Rare TCR sequences predominated, though certain public TCRs were found in many donors. Likely technical artifact: a cluster of highly shared sequence variants.

Concerning this clone: Its specificity is unknown.

60 Vbeta and 13 Jbeta primers were used in PCR. The method was immunoSEQ multiplex PCR; TCRdb's version includes in-frame clones alone and lacks a portion of them. The sample has some 98,000 clones, 75% to 85% seen once; the top ten hold approximately 9.9%. CDR3 size: 14 residues. CDR1 GTSNPN and CDR2 SVGIG come from the germline V gene (reference sequence). Trimming stripped 0 bases from V and 7 bases from J, with 13 bases between. The rearrangement uses TRBV30 and TRBJ2-1; D remains unclear. Sequenced sample: PBMCs. This clonotype was sampled from a man younger than 30 in good health and CMV-seropositive. CDR3 bases: TGTGCCTGGAGTGTCCGGCTAGTCGAAAATGAGCAGTTCTTC. It encodes CAWSVRLVENEQFF.